The 13 T cell receptor beta chains listed next were all sequenced from one sample in a study of blood T cells in healthy people across ages. The authors ran a second PCR of about 7 to 11 cycles using a sample-barcoded 5' primer and a J-beta primer mix. TCRdb recomputed calls from the 5' RACE reads with MiXCR, one row per CDR3 protein. The data hold 600,000 to 900,000 distinct CDR3 sequences, with roughly 25% observed a single time. These data also formed part of another study, on T cells of mothers and their children.

Input material: blood. Receptor source: a boy aged 10-17 years in good health.

The chain joins TRBV6-5 to TRBJ2-4; D may be TRBD1 (6 bases). Trimming stripped 5 bases from V and 1 base from J, with 15 bases between. The germline gives CDR1 MNHEY, CDR2 SVGAGI. CDR3 length: 16 amino acids. In DNA, the CDR3 is TGTGCCAGCAGTGACTTCCAGGGGCTCGCCAAAAACATTCAGTACTTC. It yields the protein CASSDFQGLAKNIQYF.

The gene calls are TRBV29-1 and TRBJ1-1; tentative D call: TRBD1 (5 bases). This CDR3 has 14 amino acids. Between the trimmed V and J ends, which lost 4 bases and 3 bases, there was a span of 15 bases. Per germline, CDR1 SQVTM and CDR2 ANQGSEA. The chain's CDR3 is CSVGGADRYTEAFF. The CDR3 DNA reads as TGCAGCGTTGGAGGGGCGGACCGGTACACTGAAGCTTTCTTT.

In this sample, this clonotype turned up a few times. The chain is built from TRBV13 and TRBJ2-1, with D maybe TRBD2 (5 bases). CDR1 and CDR2 from the germline V gene are PRHDT and FYEKMQ (reference sequence). The CDR3 runs 16 residues. V lost 5 bases to trimming and J lost 0 bases, with 14 bases between them. CDR3 region: CASSLSHGDSYNEQFF. As DNA, the CDR3 is TGTGCCAGCAGCCTATCACACGGGGACTCCTACAATGAGCAGTTCTTC.

V is TRBV12-3 or TRBV12-4 and J is TRBJ2-5, with 11 bases that match TRBD2. Near its end, the DNA agrees better with TRBJ2-1, so the J call may be wrong. This CDR3 has 17 amino acids. The CDR3 DNA reads as TGTGCCAGCAGCCTCAATCTTAGCGGGGGGGCAAGGAATGAGCAGTTCTTC. This sequence encodes CASSLNLSGGARNEQFF.

The chain links TRBV6-6 to TRBJ2-4; D call uncertain. Germline V lookup: CDR1 MNHNY, CDR2 SVGAGI (reference sequence). The CDR3 has 15 amino acids. Trimming shortened V by 0 bases and J by 3 bases, and 9 bases separated the two germline ends. The DNA for the CDR3 is TGTGCCAGCAGTTACTCCGGTCCTGGCAAAAACATTCAGTACTTC. This gives the protein CASSYSGPGKNIQYF.

This clonotype was counted only a few times. The chain recombines TRBV2 with TRBJ1-3, with unresolved D. The ends were cut back, 4 bases at V and 5 bases at J, with 12 bases in the middle. Germline assignment: CDR1 SNHLY and CDR2 FYNNEI. This CDR3 spans 14 amino acids. This chain's CDR3 is CASSVLTGRNTIYF. The CDR3 DNA follows: TGTGCCAGCAGTGTCTTGACTGGCAGAAACACCATATATTTT.

This sequence joins TRBV6-5 and TRBJ1-5; D is possibly TRBD1 (5 bases). The V end was cut by 7 bases, the J end by 7 bases, with 17 bases between. Germline CDR1 and CDR2: MNHEY and SVGAGI. The CDR3 is 14 residues long. For the CDR3, the DNA is TGTGCCAGCACCCCGTCCAGGGCTGGCCAGCCCCAGCATTTT. This codes for CASTPSRAGQPQHF.

This clonotype was picked up a small number of times. The chain combines TRBV28 with TRBJ2-1; D is possibly TRBD2 (5 bases). The CDR3 contains 15 residues. V lost 5 bases to trimming and J lost 0 bases, with 11 bases between them. From germline, CDR1 is MDHEN and CDR2 SYDVKM. CDR3 protein: CASSRQGSSYNEQFF. The CDR3, as DNA: TGTGCCAGCAGTCGCCAAGGGAGCTCCTACAATGAGCAGTTCTTC.

There are many counts of this clonotype. This chain links TRBV9 with TRBJ2-5; TRBD2 matches at 10 bases. Per germline, CDR1 SGDLS and CDR2 YYNGEE. CDR3 size: 14 residues. J gave up 2 bases and V 3 bases, and 1 base lay outside the gene matches. As DNA, the CDR3 is TGTGCCAGCAGCGAAGCGGGGGGGCAAGAGACCCAGTACTTC. Translated, it gives CASSEAGGQETQYF.

Only a few counts were recorded for this clonotype. The V call is TRBV7-3, the J call TRBJ2-5; 9 nucleotides match TRBD1. The length of the CDR3 is 17 residues. Germline CDR1 is SGHTA and CDR2 is FQGTGA. The trim removed 6 bases at V and 4 bases at J, leaving 15 bases unmatched. The DNA for the CDR3 is TGTGCCAGCAGACGACTCCCGGGACAGGGATCCGCAGAGACCCAGTACTTC. Translation gives CASRRLPGQGSAETQYF. The complete variable domain, with remaining parts taken from reference TRBV7-3 and TRBJ2-5, reads GAGVSQTPSNKVTEKGKYVELRCDPISGHTALYWYRQSLGQGPEFLIYFQGTGAADDSGLPNDRFFAVRPEGSVSTLKIQRTERGDSAVYLCASRRLPGQGSAETQYFGPGTRLLVL.

V usage is TRBV7-6 and J usage is TRBJ2-4, with D uncertain. The CDR3 has 17 residues. Trimming cost V 1 base and J 4 bases, with 17 bases left between them. CDR1 SGHVS and CDR2 FNYEAQ come from the germline V gene. The CDR3 DNA reads as TGTGCCAGCAGCTTAGGGTACGCTATGGCACAGAAAAACATTCAGTACTTC. This translates into CASSLGYAMAQKNIQYF.

The gene calls are TRBV21-1 and TRBJ2-5; the tabulated D call, TRBD2, remains unverified against the DNA. The J call may be in error: the DNA end matches TRBJ2-7 better. TRBV21-1 is a listed pseudogene. The CDR3 is 18 residues long. The CDR3 DNA sequence: TGTGCCAGCAGCAAAGCAGGCAGGCCCGGCAGCCCTAAATACGAGCAGTACTTC. Amino acids: CASSKAGRPGSPKYEQYF.

This clonotype was counted a few times. The chain recombines TRBV11-2 with TRBJ2-5, with D tentatively TRBD2 (5 bases). The last part of the DNA fits TRBJ2-7 better; the J call may be wrong. In germline, CDR1 is SGHAT, CDR2 FQNNGV. The CDR3 runs to 14 residues. The CDR3 nucleotides read TGTGCCAGCACTGTGGGTGGGAGCCTCGTCGAGCAGTACTTC. Translation gives CASTVGGSLVEQYF.